This TCR beta chain was identified in a study of vaccination effects on CD4 cells after COVID-19. Method: immunoSEQ multiplex PCR; TCRdb's copy keeps in-frame clones and lacks some. The profile shows about 73,000 clones, about 79% of them singletons. Sequencing followed a ViraFEST assay step that expanded antigen-specific CD4+ T cells with viral peptide pools. Cultured cells yielded isolated CD4+ T cells after 10 days. None of these healthy vaccinees had been infected with SARS-CoV-2 before vaccination. The culture medium for 2 million or so PBMC per well included about 9.2 IU/ml IL-2 and 8.5 to 10 ug/ml peptides. The CDR3 is made up of 14 amino acids. Trimming cost V 6 bases and J 3 bases, with 15 bases left between them. Germline CDR1 is MNHEY and CDR2 is SVGEGT. As concerns this clone: Its target is not known.

The sequence was collected from a human donor who received a COVID-19 vaccine. Sequencing was performed on CD4+ T cells from PBMCs cultured with SARS-CoV-2 spike peptides, taken before COVID-19 vaccination. The rearrangement uses TRBV6-2 or TRBV6-3 and TRBJ2-7; unclear D gene. CDR3 nucleotides: TGTGCCAGCAGCCCCTCTGCGCAGGACTACGAGCAGTACGTC. Translated, it gives CASSPSAQDYEQYV.